This TCR beta chain is from a study of blood T cells in healthy people across ages. Notes on the study in general: Naive T cell percentage and TCR beta diversity correlated strongly.

Germline V gene data show CDR1 as SGDLS and CDR2 as YYNGEE. This CDR3 spans 15 amino acids. The V end lost 2 bases, the J end lost 6 bases, and 14 bases lay between the germline ends. Next came a second PCR, run for roughly 7 to 12 cycles, which used a sample-barcoded 5' primer along with a J-beta primer mix. A single record per CDR3 protein comes from TCRdb applying MiXCR to the 5' RACE reads. The sample lists under 1,100,000 distinct CDR3 sequences, around 27% occurring once. Each donor gave roughly 9.8 milliliters of peripheral blood. In the case of this clonotype: What it binds is unknown.

The same sample was also studied in work on T cells of mothers and their children. That paper notes: Second-PCR amplification with M1S added sample barcodes and 2-4 random nucleotides.

The rearrangement links TRBV9 to TRBJ1-4; D may be TRBD1 (6 bases). The sample comprised blood. This sequence originates from a girl under 10 years old in good health. CDR3 sequence (DNA): TGTGCCAGCAGCGTTGAGGACAGCGGATATGAAAAACTGTTTTTT. It is translated as CASSVEDSGYEKLFF.